This T cell receptor (beta chain) was sequenced in a study of regulatory T cells in long-lasting Graves disease. Overall study context: The study counted Graves' disease as persistent given over 5 years of antithyroid drugs and positive TSH receptor antibodies. Overall study results and limits: Having few samples may have compromised the accuracy. Persistent cases favored TRBV28, TRBJ1-2 and TRBJ2-5.

V dropped 0 bases and J dropped 3; count of bases not matched to a gene: 2. This CDR3 has 15 residues. Germline V CDR1 and CDR2: SGDLS, YYNGEE. As regards this clonotype: What it recognizes is unknown.

Time point given: persistent/refractory GD, antithyroid drugs over 5 years with positive TRAb. Extracted PBMC RNA gave rise to the TCR library. Into tubes containing EDTA, approximately 9.4 milliliters of peripheral blood were drawn. Construction of the TCR beta libraries employed iRepertoire HTBI primers in conjunction with Arm-PCR of CDR3 regions. TCRdb fed the multiplex PCR reads into MiXCR, producing one record per CDR3 protein. The table records over 650,000 distinct CDR3 sequences, roughly 30% of them present only once. This receptor was obtained from a female donor with Graves disease. The rearrangement uses TRBV9 and TRBJ1-1, with 10 nucleotides matching TRBD1. Sample: peripheral blood mononuclear cells (PBMCs), taken when the disease was refractory, from a patient treated with antithyroid drugs. This CDR3 reads CASSVEGTGDTEAFF. In nucleotides, the CDR3 is TGTGCCAGCAGCGTAGAGGGGACAGGGGACACTGAAGCTTTCTTT.